Given below is one T cell receptor (beta chain) in context. As yet, its antigen is unknown. Profiled with immunoSEQ multiplex PCR; TCRdb holds only in-frame clones, not every one. The sample holds roughly 1,100,000 clones, about 80% seen once. Memory CD4+ cells were the fraction left after CD45RA+ naive selection. This entry is derived from a study of shared clonotypes between healthy human individuals. Study-wide results and caveats: The sharing of 5% to 6.5% of naive CD4 clonotypes was seen across a handful of donors. Memory subsets generally showed lower estimated richness than naive subsets.

The V end was cut by 2 bases, the J end by 11 bases, with 27 bases between. Germline V gene lookup returns CDR1 GTSNPN and CDR2 SVGIG (reference sequence). This CDR3 has 16 amino acids. The receptor was derived from a man younger than 35 in good health. This chain connects TRBV30 to TRBJ1-2; D unclear. The sequenced sample consisted of memory CD4+ T cells sorted from blood. Specified subset: CD45RA-negative fraction. The CDR3 bases are TGTGCCTGGAGTTATGGAGACACCTCATACCTGGATCTTTACACCTTC. Translated: CAWSYGDTSYLDLYTF.